This T cell receptor beta chain was documented in a study of T cell responses to AZD1222 COVID-19 vaccine. V was shortened by 4 bases and J by 4 bases, with 8 bases between the two germline ends. Germline CDR1 SGHRS, CDR2 YFSETQ. The CDR3 is 13 amino acids. This table comes from immunoSEQ multiplex PCR, and its TCRdb copy is limited to in-frame clones, with some not included. The repertoire holds about 180,000 clones, with 75% to 95% as singletons. The chain joins TRBV5-1 to TRBJ2-2; D gene ambiguous. The sequencing here drew on peripheral blood, taken on day 0 of AZD1222 vaccination. This receptor was taken from an adult in good health. In DNA, the CDR3 is TGCGCCAGCAGCCAGTACCGCACCGGGGAGCTGTTTTTT. Protein: CASSQYRTGELFF.